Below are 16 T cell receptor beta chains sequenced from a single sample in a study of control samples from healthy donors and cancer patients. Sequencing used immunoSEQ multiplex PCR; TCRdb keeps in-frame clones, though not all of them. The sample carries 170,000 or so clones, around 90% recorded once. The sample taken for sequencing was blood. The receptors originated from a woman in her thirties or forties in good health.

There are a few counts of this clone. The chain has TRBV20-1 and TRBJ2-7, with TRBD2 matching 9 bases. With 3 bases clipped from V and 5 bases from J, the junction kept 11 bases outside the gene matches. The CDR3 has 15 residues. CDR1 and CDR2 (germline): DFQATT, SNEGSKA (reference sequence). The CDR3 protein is CSASPSVTSGHEQYF. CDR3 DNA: TGCAGTGCTAGTCCCTCGGTGACTAGCGGACACGAGCAGTACTTC.

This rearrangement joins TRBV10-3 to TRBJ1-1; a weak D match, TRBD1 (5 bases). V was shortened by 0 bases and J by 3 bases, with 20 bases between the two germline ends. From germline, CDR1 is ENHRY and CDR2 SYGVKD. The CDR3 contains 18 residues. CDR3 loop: CAISESFFTNQGDTEAFF. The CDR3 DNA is TGTGCCATCAGTGAGTCGTTTTTCACAAACCAAGGGGACACTGAAGCTTTCTTT.

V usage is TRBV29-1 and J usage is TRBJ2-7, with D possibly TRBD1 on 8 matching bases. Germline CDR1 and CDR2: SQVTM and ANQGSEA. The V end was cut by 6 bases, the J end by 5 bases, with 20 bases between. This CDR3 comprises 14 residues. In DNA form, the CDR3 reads TGCAGCGTCATCCAACAGGGGGGGATTGACGAGCAGTACTTC. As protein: CSVIQQGGIDEQYF.

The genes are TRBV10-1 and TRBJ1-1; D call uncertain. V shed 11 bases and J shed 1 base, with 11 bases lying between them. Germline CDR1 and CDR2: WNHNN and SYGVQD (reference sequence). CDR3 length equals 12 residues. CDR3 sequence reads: CAGRTENTEAFF. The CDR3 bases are TGCGCCGGACGGACGGAGAACACTGAAGCTTTCTTT.

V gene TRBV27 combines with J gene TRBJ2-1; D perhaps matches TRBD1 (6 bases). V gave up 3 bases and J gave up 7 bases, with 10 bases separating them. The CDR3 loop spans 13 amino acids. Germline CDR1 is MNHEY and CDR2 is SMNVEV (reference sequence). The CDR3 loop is CASSFGQSNEQFF. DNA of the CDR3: TGTGCCAGCAGTTTTGGACAGTCTAATGAGCAGTTCTTC.

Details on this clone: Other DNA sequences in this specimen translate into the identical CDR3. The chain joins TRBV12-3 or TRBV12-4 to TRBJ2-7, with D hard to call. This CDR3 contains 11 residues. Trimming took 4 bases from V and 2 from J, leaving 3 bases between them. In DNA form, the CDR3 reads TGTGCCAGCAGTTCTACCTACGAGCAGTACTTC. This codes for CASSSTYEQYF.

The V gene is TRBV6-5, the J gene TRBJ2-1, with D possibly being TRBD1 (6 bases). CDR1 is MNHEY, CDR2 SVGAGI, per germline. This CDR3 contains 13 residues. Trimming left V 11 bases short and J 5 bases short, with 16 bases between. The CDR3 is CAVRQARDNEQFF. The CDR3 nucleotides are TGTGCCGTCCGACAGGCGCGTGACAATGAGCAGTTCTTC.

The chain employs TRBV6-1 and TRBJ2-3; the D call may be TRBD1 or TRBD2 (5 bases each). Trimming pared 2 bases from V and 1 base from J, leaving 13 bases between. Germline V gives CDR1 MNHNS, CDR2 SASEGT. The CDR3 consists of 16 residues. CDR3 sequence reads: CASSEWGLLGTDTQYF. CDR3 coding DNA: TGTGCCAGCAGTGAATGGGGGTTACTCGGCACAGATACGCAGTATTTT.

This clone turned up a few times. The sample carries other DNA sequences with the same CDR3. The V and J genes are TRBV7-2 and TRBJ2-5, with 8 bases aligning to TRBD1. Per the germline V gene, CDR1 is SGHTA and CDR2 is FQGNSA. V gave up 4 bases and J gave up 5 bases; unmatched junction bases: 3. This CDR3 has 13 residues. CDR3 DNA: TGTGCCAGCAGCTCAAGGACAGGGGAGACCCAGTACTTC. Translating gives CASSSRTGETQYF.

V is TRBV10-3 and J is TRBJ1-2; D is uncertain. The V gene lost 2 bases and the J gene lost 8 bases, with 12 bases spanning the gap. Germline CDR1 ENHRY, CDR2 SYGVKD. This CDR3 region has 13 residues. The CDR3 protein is CAISEAGGRGYTF. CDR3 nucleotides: TGTGCCATCAGTGAGGCAGGAGGGAGGGGCTACACCTTC.

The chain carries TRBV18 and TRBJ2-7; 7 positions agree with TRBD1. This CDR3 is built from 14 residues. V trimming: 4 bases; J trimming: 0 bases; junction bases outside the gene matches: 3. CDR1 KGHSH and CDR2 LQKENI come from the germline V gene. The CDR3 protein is CASSQGTASYEQYF. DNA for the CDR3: TGTGCCAGCTCACAAGGGACAGCCTCCTACGAGCAGTACTTC.

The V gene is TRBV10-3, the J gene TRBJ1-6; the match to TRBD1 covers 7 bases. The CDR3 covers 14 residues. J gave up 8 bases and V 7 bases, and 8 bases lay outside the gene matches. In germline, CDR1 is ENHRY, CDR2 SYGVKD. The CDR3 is CAIMETGRDSPLHF. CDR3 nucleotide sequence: TGTGCCATCATGGAGACAGGGCGAGATTCACCCCTCCACTTT.

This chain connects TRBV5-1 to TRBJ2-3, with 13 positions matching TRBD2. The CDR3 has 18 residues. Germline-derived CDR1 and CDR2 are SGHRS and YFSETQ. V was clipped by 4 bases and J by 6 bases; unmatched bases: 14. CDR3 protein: CASSPPSTSGGAQDTQYF. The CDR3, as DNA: TGCGCCAGCAGCCCTCCGTCTACTAGCGGGGGGGCCCAGGATACGCAGTATTTT. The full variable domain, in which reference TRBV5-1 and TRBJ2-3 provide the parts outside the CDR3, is KAGVTQTPRYLIKTRGQQVTLSCSPISGHRSVSWYQQTPGQGLQFLFEYFSETQRNKGNFPGRFSGRQFSNSRSEMNVSTLELGDSALYLCASSPPSTSGGAQDTQYFGPGTRLTVL.

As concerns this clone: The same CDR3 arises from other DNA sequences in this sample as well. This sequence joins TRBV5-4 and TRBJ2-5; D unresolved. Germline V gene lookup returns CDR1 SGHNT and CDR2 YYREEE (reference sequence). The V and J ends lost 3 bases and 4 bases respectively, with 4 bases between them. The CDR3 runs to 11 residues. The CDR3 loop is CASSSRETQYF. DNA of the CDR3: TGTGCCAGCAGCTCTCGAGAGACCCAGTACTTC.

The CDR3 coding sequence is TGTGCCAGCAGCAAAAGGGGGCCGAATTCACCCCTCCACTTT. It specifies CASSKRGPNSPLHF. The chain recombines TRBV21-1 with TRBJ1-6; the table calls TRBD1, which could not be checked here. TRBV21-1 is assigned pseudogene status. This CDR3 spans 14 amino acids.

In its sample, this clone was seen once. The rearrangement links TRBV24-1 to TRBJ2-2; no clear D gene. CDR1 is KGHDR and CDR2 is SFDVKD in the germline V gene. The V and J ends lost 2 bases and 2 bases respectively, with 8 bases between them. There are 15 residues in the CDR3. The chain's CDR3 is CATSDSSRNTGELFF. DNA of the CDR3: TGTGCCACCAGTGATTCTTCCAGAAACACCGGGGAGCTGTTTTTT.